This T cell receptor (beta chain) was recovered during a study of T cell clones after liver transplantation. Study information: Standard immunosuppression, with no induction, continued until 12-24 months after transplant. Study-wide findings and caveats: A larger donor-reactive than third-party decline suggested partial antigen-specific deletion.

The data were produced by immunoSEQ multiplex PCR, yet TCRdb's version contains in-frame clones alone and is incomplete. The table has approximately 68,000 clones, roughly 80% seen once. The ends were cut back, 5 bases at V and 5 bases at J, with 13 bases in the middle. This CDR3 region has 14 residues. Germline V CDR1 and CDR2: KGHSH, LQKENI. In regard to this clone: Its antigen is unidentified.

This clonotype was sampled from a human donor who received a liver transplant. The V call is TRBV18, the J call TRBJ2-1, with D unclear. Sample: CD4+ T cells from blood, taken before liver transplant. CDR3 sequence: CASSGPRVNNEQFF. The CDR3, as DNA: TGTGCCAGCTCAGGTCCTCGCGTAAACAATGAGCAGTTCTTC.